This entry lists 18 T cell receptor beta chains sequenced from one sample in a study of T cell repertoires in cytomegalovirus infection. In TCRdb, the reads were re-called with MiXCR into one record per CDR3 protein. The sample records 450,000 to 650,000 distinct CDR3 sequences, 40% being singletons. For these TCRs, the target antigens are not known. The specimen comprised cultured PBMCs, sampled from culture after CMV antigen stimulation. The receptors derive from a human donor in good health (CMV status not recorded). Some clones in this sample may be carry-over from other donors' samples.

This clonotype was seen a few times. This chain links TRBV11-2 with TRBJ2-1, with 7 bases that match TRBD2. The germline V gene has CDR1 SGHAT and CDR2 FQNNGV. The V gene end was trimmed by 5 bases and the J gene end by 3 bases; junction bases not matched to a gene: 1. The CDR3 totals 13 residues. CDR3 DNA: TGTGCCAGCAGCCGGGACTACTACAATGAGCAGTTCTTC. It is translated as CASSRDYYNEQFF.

The CDR3 coding sequence is TGTGCCAGTAGTCCTTCCGGGGTTGAGCAGTTCTTC. Protein sequence: CASSPSGVEQFF. The rearrangement joins TRBV19 to TRBJ2-1; a weak D match, TRBD2 (5 bases). Germline lookup yields CDR1 LNHDA and CDR2 SQIVND (reference sequence). This CDR3 is 12 amino acids long. The V end lost 5 bases, the J end lost 9 bases, and 11 bases lay between the germline ends.

J is TRBJ2-7 and V is TRBV20-1; 7 nucleotides line up with TRBD1. Trimming cost V 5 bases and J 5 bases; bases outside gene matches: 12. The CDR3 sequence is 14 residues long. CDR1 and CDR2 from the germline V gene are DFQATT and SNEGSKA (reference sequence). In nucleotides, the CDR3 is TGCAGTGCTTCTGTACTGACAGGGCTTGACGAGCAGTACTTC. Translated: CSASVLTGLDEQYF.

This clonotype was detected a few times. A junction end diverges from the germline sequence, so it may reflect a read error. J is TRBJ2-7 and V is TRBV7-4; 7 nucleotides agree with TRBD2. CDR3 length equals 12 residues. Looked up from germline, CDR1 is SGHVT and CDR2 is SQSDAQ. In DNA, the CDR3 is TGTGCCAGCAGCTCGCATCGGAGCGGGGTTAATTTC. It encodes CASSSHRSGVNF.

The genes are TRBV23-1 and TRBJ2-2; tentatively, D is TRBD1 (5 bases). TRBV23-1 is known as an ORF, though its function is uncertain. V lost 8 bases to trimming and J lost 2 bases, with 15 bases between them. The CDR3 has 15 residues. The CDR3 spells CASLLGQLNTGELFF. Here the CDR3 DNA reads TGCGCCAGCCTCTTGGGGCAGCTCAACACCGGGGAGCTGTTTTTT.

The rearrangement links TRBV2 to TRBJ1-5; 7 nucleotides agree with TRBD1. The CDR3 totals 15 residues. V gave up 7 bases and J gave up 6 bases; unmatched junction bases: 12. CDR1 and CDR2 from the germline V gene are SNHLY and FYNNEI. CDR3 bases: TGTGCCAGCACACAGAGAGGGGGCGCGGGTCAGCCCCAGCATTTT. Encoded protein: CASTQRGGAGQPQHF.

Notes on this clonotype: At one end, the junction sequence differs from germline, possibly due to a read error. V and J are TRBV7-2 and TRBJ2-3; D is unclear. Germline assignment: CDR1 SGHTA and CDR2 FQGNSA. This CDR3 region has 11 residues. CDR3 sequence: CASSYLDTPYF. CDR3 bases: TGTGCCAGCAGCTACTTAGATACGCCGTATTTT.

The genes are TRBV2 and TRBJ1-5; perhaps TRBD1 as D (5 bases). The V gene lost 8 bases and the J gene lost 5 bases, with 22 bases spanning the gap. The length of the CDR3 is 16 residues. From germline, CDR1 is SNHLY and CDR2 FYNNEI. In DNA form, the CDR3 reads TGTGCCAGCGTTAGAGAAGGTGCGGGGGGACATCAGCCCCAGCATTTT. This gives the protein CASVREGAGGHQPQHF.

V and J are TRBV12-3 or TRBV12-4 and TRBJ2-7; 9 nucleotides align to TRBD2. This CDR3 spans 20 amino acids. V shed 5 bases, J shed 7 bases, and the junction held 27 bases outside the gene matches. In DNA form, the CDR3 reads TGTGCCAGCAGTGACTATCCCCCCCGGCGGCTAGCGGGATCAAAACGGGAGCAGTACTTC. As protein: CASSDYPPRRLAGSKREQYF.

The chain joins TRBV11-2 to TRBJ2-3; D unclear. The ends were cut back, 8 bases at V and 2 bases at J, with 5 bases in the middle. This CDR3 contains 11 residues. Germline CDR1 and CDR2: SGHAT and FQNNGV. The CDR3 bases are TGTGCCAGCCACGACACAGATACGCAGTATTTT. Its translation: CASHDTDTQYF. Filled out from reference TRBV11-2 and TRBJ2-3, the complete variable domain reads EAGVAQSPRYKIIEKRQSVAFWCNPISGHATLYWYQQILGQGPKLLIQFQNNGVVDDSQLPKDRFSAERLKGVDSTLKIQPAKLEDSAVYLCASHDTDTQYFGPGTRLTVL.

The gene calls are TRBV6-6 and TRBJ2-7; possibly TRBD2 for D (6 bases). This CDR3 is built from 16 residues. Germline V gene lookup returns CDR1 MNHNY and CDR2 SVGAGI (reference sequence). V was trimmed by 6 bases and J by 7 bases, leaving 25 bases between them. The CDR3 is CASRPSGEGAPGEQYF. CDR3 in DNA: TGTGCCAGCAGACCTTCGGGAGAGGGAGCGCCTGGTGAGCAGTACTTC.

This clonotype was picked up a small number of times. The chain combines TRBV7-9 with TRBJ2-3; D remains ambiguous. The V gene lost 5 bases and the J gene lost 2 bases, with 20 bases spanning the gap. Germline V lookup: CDR1 SEHNR, CDR2 FQNEAQ (reference sequence). CDR3 length: 17 residues. This chain's CDR3 is CASSPSWSGENTDTQYF. The CDR3 nucleotides are TGTGCCAGCAGCCCGTCCTGGTCGGGCGAAAACACAGATACGCAGTATTTT. The whole variable domain, filled in from reference TRBV7-9 and TRBJ2-3, reads DTGVSQNPRHKITKRGQNVTFRCDPISEHNRLYWYRQTLGQGPEFLTYFQNEAQLEKSRLLSDRFSAERPKGSFSTLEIQRTEQGDSAMYLCASSPSWSGENTDTQYFGPGTRLTVL.

This clonotype has a handful of counts. The chain combines TRBV7-2 with TRBJ2-3, with 12 bases matching TRBD2. Germline trimming cut 7 bases from V and 5 bases from J; bases unmatched to any gene: 4. CDR3 length: 14 residues. The V gene's germline CDR1 is SGHTA and CDR2 FQGNSA. The CDR3 reads CASIQTSGRDTQYF. The CDR3 DNA is TGTGCCAGCATACAGACTAGCGGGAGAGATACGCAGTATTTT.

V usage is TRBV20-1 and J usage is TRBJ2-1; 13 positions agree with TRBD2. Germline V gene data show CDR1 as DFQATT and CDR2 as SNEGSKA (reference sequence). The V segment lost 6 bases and the J segment 3 bases; nucleotides outside the gene matches: 11. This CDR3 has 17 amino acids. In DNA form, the CDR3 reads TGCAGTGCGACGACTAGCGGGGGGTTTCTCAGCTACAATGAGCAGTTCTTC. It translates to CSATTSGGFLSYNEQFF.

This chain connects TRBV28 to TRBJ2-7; a weak D match, TRBD2 (6 bases). CDR3 length: 13 residues. CDR1 is MDHEN, CDR2 SYDVKM, per germline. The germline V and J ends were trimmed by 2 bases and 7 bases, with 12 bases remaining between them. CDR3 sequence: CASSLVGTGEQYF. The CDR3 DNA follows: TGTGCCAGCAGTTTAGTGGGGACTGGGGAGCAGTACTTC.

V gene TRBV19 combines with J gene TRBJ2-2, with 12 nucleotides matching TRBD2. Trimming at V came to 1 base and at J to 4 bases, leaving 10 bases not matched to a gene. Germline assignment: CDR1 LNHDA and CDR2 SQIVND (reference sequence). The length of the CDR3 is 19 residues. The CDR3, as DNA: TGTGCCAGTAGTATAGGGGGGCTAGCGGGAGGGCCGGGCACCGGGGAGCTGTTTTTT. Amino acid sequence: CASSIGGLAGGPGTGELFF.

The table lists this clonotype with a count of one. The V call is TRBV2, the J call TRBJ1-4; TRBD1 agrees at 9 bases. Germline V CDR1 and CDR2: SNHLY, FYNNEI. The CDR3 runs to 14 residues. V lost 3 bases, J lost 8 bases, and 4 bases stayed unmatched. The CDR3, as DNA: TGTGCCAGCAGTGATCGGACAGGGGACGAAAAACTGTTTTTT. Its translation: CASSDRTGDEKLFF.

This clonotype was seen ten or more times. This chain joins TRBV7-2 and TRBJ1-6, with no clear D. The length of the CDR3 is 12 residues. V was clipped by 0 bases and J by 9 bases, with 3 bases between them. Germline CDR1 SGHTA, CDR2 FQGNSA. CDR3 coding DNA: TGTGCCAGCAGCTTAGCGGGTTCACCCCTCCACTTT. It yields the protein CASSLAGSPLHF.